One and the same sample provided the 28 T cell receptor beta chains below, sequenced in a study of Graves' ophthalmopathy and Graves' hyperthyroidism. CDR3 regions of TCR beta were amplified from RNA transcripts. The first-round RT-PCR employed HTBI primers together with the Qiagen OneStep RT-PCR kit. A multiplex PCR was then performed as the second round. MiXCR, applied by TCRdb to the multiplex PCR reads, yields one record per CDR3 protein. This sample carries just over 600,000 distinct CDR3 sequences, about 20% of them seen once, and the ten largest clones take more than 5.5%. Sequencing used peripheral blood. These TCRs come from a woman aged 18-35 years with stable Graves' hyperthyroidism. Some clones in this sample may be carry-over from other donors' samples.

The chain carries TRBV12-3 or TRBV12-4 and TRBJ1-5; 8 nucleotides match TRBD1. The CDR3 totals 14 residues. The junction had 5 bases not matched to a gene; V was cut back by 3 bases and J by 7 bases. The CDR3 DNA follows: TGTGCCAGCAGTTTGGACAGGGTGTTACAGCCCCAGCATTTT. Residues: CASSLDRVLQPQHF.

Many counts were recorded for this clonotype. V and J are TRBV7-2 and TRBJ2-5, with a tentative D call TRBD1 (5 bases). The ends were cut back, 1 base at V and 5 bases at J, with 11 bases in the middle. This CDR3 comprises 14 residues. Germline V CDR1 and CDR2: SGHTA, FQGNSA. Written as DNA, the CDR3 is TGTGCCAGCAGCTTAGTAGGGGCCTCCGAGACCCAGTACTTC. Its protein product is CASSLVGASETQYF. The entire variable domain, with the rest obtained from reference TRBV7-2 and TRBJ2-5, is as follows: GAGVSQSPSNKVTEKGKDVELRCDPISGHTALYWYRQSLGQGLEFLIYFQGNSAPDKSGLPSDRFSAERTGGSVSTLTIQRTQQEDSAVYLCASSLVGASETQYFGPGTRLLVL.

This clonotype was found many times. The chain carries TRBV5-6 and TRBJ1-1; the D gene is possibly TRBD1 (5 bases). The V gene lost 5 bases and the J gene lost 1 base, with 9 bases spanning the gap. From germline, CDR1 is SGHDT and CDR2 YYEEEE. CDR3 length: 13 amino acids. This chain's CDR3 is CASRPTGNTEAFF. The CDR3, as DNA: TGTGCCAGCAGACCTACAGGGAACACTGAAGCTTTCTTT.

V and J are TRBV24-1 and TRBJ2-7, with D hard to call. There are 13 residues in the CDR3. V dropped 1 base and J dropped 8 bases, with 11 bases sitting between them. The germline gives CDR1 KGHDR, CDR2 SFDVKD. The CDR3 DNA is TGTGCCACCAGTGATTTAGGGTCTACGAAGCAGTACTTC. Protein sequence: CATSDLGSTKQYF.

This clonotype was counted at least ten times. The CDR3 bases are TGTGCCAGCAGCCGCCCTCCTGAGACCCAGTACTTC. Residues: CASSRPPETQYF. This chain uses TRBV7-9 with TRBJ2-5; D ambiguous. The CDR3 has 12 residues. The ends were cut back, 5 bases at V and 5 bases at J, with 9 bases in the middle. CDR1 and CDR2 from the germline V gene are SEHNR and FQNEAQ (reference sequence).

The chain joins TRBV29-1 to TRBJ2-7; D is ambiguous. Trimming stripped 0 bases from V and 5 bases from J, with 8 bases between. This CDR3 contains 12 residues. The germline V gene encodes CDR1 SQVTM and CDR2 ANQGSEA. The CDR3 spells CSVEEGTDEQYF. CDR3 coding DNA: TGCAGCGTTGAAGAGGGAACGGACGAGCAGTACTTC.

In its sample, this clonotype was seen many times. V is TRBV28 and J is TRBJ2-7; tentative D call: TRBD2 (6 bases). Germline V gene sequence: CDR1 MDHEN, CDR2 SYDVKM. V dropped 4 bases and J dropped 0 bases, with 13 bases sitting between them. The CDR3 is 15 residues long. DNA of the CDR3: TGTGCCAGCAGTTCTACGGGACTCTTCTCCTACGAGCAGTACTTC. Its translation is CASSSTGLFSYEQYF.

Concerning this clonotype itself: A much larger clone sits a single nucleotide away, making a read error possible. The chain employs TRBV5-4 and TRBJ2-2; 8 positions match TRBD1. Germline CDR1 SGHNT, CDR2 YYREEE (reference sequence). The CDR3 totals 15 residues. CDR3 nucleotides: TGTGCCATCAGCTTGACAGGGGCTAGCACCGGGGAGCTGTTTTTT. Translating gives CAISLTGASTGELFF.

This clonotype was observed at least ten times. The chain couples TRBV7-2 to TRBJ1-3, with 7 bases matching TRBD1. This CDR3 region has 15 residues. Germline V lookup: CDR1 SGHTA, CDR2 FQGNSA. Losses at the gene ends were 3 bases for V and 9 bases for J; bases not matched to a gene: 11. CDR3 nucleotides: TGTGCCAGCAGCTTCCGGGACAGCGCCGAAGTCACCATATATTTT. Translated, it gives CASSFRDSAEVTIYF.

This clonotype was detected ten times or more. The V gene is TRBV28, the J gene TRBJ1-2; D is possibly TRBD1 (5 bases). Germline CDR1 is MDHEN and CDR2 is SYDVKM. This CDR3 region has 15 residues. V lost 5 bases to trimming and J lost 1 base, with 14 bases between them. CDR3 nucleotide sequence: TGTGCCAGCAGTCCCCCCGGGACCCTTAACTATGGCTACACCTTC. Its protein is CASSPPGTLNYGYTF.

This clonotype was seen a handful of times. The chain employs TRBV3-1 and TRBJ2-7; possibly TRBD1 for D (6 bases). The germline gives CDR1 LGHDT, CDR2 YNNKEL (reference sequence). The V gene lost 0 bases and the J gene lost 9 bases, with 12 bases spanning the gap. The CDR3 loop spans 13 amino acids. The DNA of the CDR3 is TGTGCCAGCAGCCAAGAAGGACAGAAGGGGCAGTACTTC. Translation gives CASSQEGQKGQYF.

This clonotype was counted a few times. V gene TRBV6-5 combines with J gene TRBJ2-7, with 8 nucleotides matching TRBD2. The V and J ends lost 2 bases and 4 bases, in that order; junction bases with no gene match: 4. The length of the CDR3 is 14 residues. In germline, CDR1 is MNHEY, CDR2 SVGAGI. CDR3 region: CASSYGGRRYEQYF. As DNA, the CDR3 is TGTGCCAGCAGTTACGGCGGGAGGCGGTACGAGCAGTACTTC.

This clonotype came up a few times. The gene calls are TRBV4-1 and TRBJ2-7; the match to TRBD1 covers 10 bases. V dropped 3 bases and J dropped 5; count of bases not matched to a gene: 7. This CDR3 has 15 residues. From germline, CDR1 is MGHRA and CDR2 YSYEKL. The CDR3 nucleotides read TGCGCCAGCAGCCACGACAGGGGGCTCGGTGACGAGCAGTACTTC. It translates to CASSHDRGLGDEQYF.

The genes are TRBV5-1 and TRBJ2-7, with D unresolved. This CDR3 has 14 residues. Germline V lookup: CDR1 SGHRS, CDR2 YFSETQ. Deletions cut 2 bases from V and 0 bases from J, with 9 bases between. The CDR3 sequence is CASSFPQSSYEQYF. CDR3 nucleotides: TGCGCCAGCAGCTTCCCCCAGAGCTCCTACGAGCAGTACTTC.

This clonotype was seen ten or more times. This chain links TRBV6-2 or TRBV6-3 with TRBJ2-6, with a weak D call TRBD1 (6 bases). CDR3 length: 19 residues. Germline V lookup: CDR1 MNHEY, CDR2 SVGEGT. V lost 5 bases and J 0 bases, leaving 20 bases between the germline ends. CDR3 residues: CASSNQQGLSFSGANVLTF. CDR3 DNA: TGTGCCAGCAGTAACCAACAGGGATTATCCTTCTCTGGGGCCAACGTCCTGACTTTC.

This clonotype came up many times. The chain couples TRBV6-2 or TRBV6-3 to TRBJ1-1; D unresolved. The CDR3 totals 17 residues. Germline V CDR1 and CDR2: MNHEY, SVGEGT. Trimming pared 4 bases from V and 3 bases from J, leaving 21 bases between. This CDR3 reads CASSSPSSTLWDTEAFF. Here the CDR3 DNA reads TGTGCCAGCAGTTCGCCTTCATCAACCCTGTGGGACACTGAAGCTTTCTTT.

V gene TRBV6-1 combines with J gene TRBJ2-5, with 11 nucleotides matching TRBD2. CDR1 and CDR2 from the germline V gene are MNHNS and SASEGT. With 2 bases clipped from V and 10 bases from J, the junction kept 6 bases outside the gene matches. The CDR3 has 14 amino acids. In DNA, the CDR3 is TGTGCCAGCAGTGAACCCACTAGCGGGAGTGACCAGTACTTC. Encoded protein: CASSEPTSGSDQYF.

This clonotype was found a few times. The chain recombines TRBV29-1 with TRBJ2-7, with D possibly being TRBD1 or TRBD2 (5 bases each). Germline V gene sequence: CDR1 SQVTM, CDR2 ANQGSEA. The CDR3 is made up of 13 amino acids. The ends were cut back, 7 bases at V and 3 bases at J, with 16 bases in the middle. The CDR3 region is CSAAFSGSYEQYF. Here the CDR3 DNA reads TGCAGCGCTGCTTTCTCAGGGAGCTACGAGCAGTACTTC.

The chain uses TRBV10-3 and TRBJ1-6; tentative D call: TRBD1 (6 bases). The germline gives CDR1 ENHRY, CDR2 SYGVKD. Trimming removed 6 bases at V and 13 bases at J, with 16 bases between. The CDR3 totals 13 residues. CDR3: CAISAGALSPLHF. The CDR3 nucleotides are TGTGCCATCAGCGCGGGGGCCCTTTCGCCCCTCCACTTT.

The genes are TRBV5-4 and TRBJ2-5; no definite D call. Trimming stripped 0 bases from V and 5 bases from J, with 14 bases between. Per the germline V gene, CDR1 is SGHNT and CDR2 is YYREEE (reference sequence). The CDR3 spans 15 residues. In DNA, the CDR3 is TGTGCCAGCAGCTTGGGGTCGGGTTCGGGTGAGACCCAGTACTTC. Protein sequence: CASSLGSGSGETQYF.

V usage is TRBV12-3 or TRBV12-4 and J usage is TRBJ1-2; D unclear. The CDR3 is made up of 12 amino acids. V shed 6 bases and J shed 7 bases, with 12 bases lying between them. The CDR3 DNA reads TGTGCCAGCAGCCTGAGGGTAGGTGGCTACACCTTC. The encoded protein is CASSLRVGGYTF.

The V gene is TRBV11-1, the J gene TRBJ1-2, with 7 bases identical to TRBD1. The CDR3 covers 16 residues. Trimming cost V 3 bases and J 3 bases; bases outside gene matches: 10. Germline lookup yields CDR1 SGHAT and CDR2 FQDESV (reference sequence). CDR3 bases: TGTGCCAGCAGCTTTTTAGACAGGGCAAAGGACTATGGCTACACCTTC. Protein sequence: CASSFLDRAKDYGYTF.

This clonotype appeared many times. The V gene is TRBV6-1, the J gene TRBJ1-5, with D perhaps TRBD1 (6 bases). Trimming stripped 7 bases from V and 7 bases from J, with 20 bases between. The CDR3 has 15 amino acids. Germline V gives CDR1 MNHNS, CDR2 SASEGT. The CDR3 bases are TGTGCCAGCATGGAGGACAGCGCCAGGGGCCAGCCCCAGCATTTT. Its protein is CASMEDSARGQPQHF.

The table lists this clonotype with a few counts. The chain combines TRBV12-3 or TRBV12-4 with TRBJ1-2; D possibly corresponds to TRBD1 (6 bases). CDR3 length: 11 amino acids. The V and J ends lost 8 bases and 6 bases respectively, with 10 bases between them. For the CDR3, the DNA is TGTGCCAGCGGGGGCCTTGATGGCTACACCTTC. It is translated as CASGGLDGYTF.

This clonotype was counted at least ten times. This rearrangement joins TRBV5-1 to TRBJ1-2, with TRBD1 matching 8 bases. CDR1 and CDR2 from the germline V gene are SGHRS and YFSETQ. With 4 bases clipped from V and 4 bases from J, the junction kept 6 bases outside the gene matches. The CDR3 covers 14 residues. The CDR3 DNA follows: TGCGCCAGCAGCGGAGGACAGGGACCCTATGGCTACACCTTC. This sequence encodes CASSGGQGPYGYTF. Full variable domain (remainder filled in from reference TRBV5-1 and TRBJ1-2): KAGVTQTPRYLIKTRGQQVTLSCSPISGHRSVSWYQQTPGQGLQFLFEYFSETQRNKGNFPGRFSGRQFSNSRSEMNVSTLELGDSALYLCASSGGQGPYGYTFGSGTRLTVV.

This clonotype was detected a few times. The chain combines TRBV12-3 or TRBV12-4 with TRBJ1-3; D remains unclear. This CDR3 region has 14 residues. V lost 6 bases to trimming and J lost 0 bases, with 9 bases between them. CDR3 region: CASSSYTSGNTIYF. The CDR3, as DNA: TGTGCCAGCAGCTCTTATACCTCTGGAAACACCATATATTTT.

Many counts were recorded for this clonotype. This chain joins TRBV2 and TRBJ1-5, with a weak D call TRBD1 (5 bases). Between the trimmed V and J ends, which lost 7 bases and 0 bases, there was a span of 10 bases. The germline CDR1 and CDR2 sequences are SNHLY and FYNNEI. The CDR3 loop spans 14 amino acids. In DNA form, the CDR3 reads TGTGCCAGCAAGACAGATTATAGCAATCAGCCCCAGCATTTT. Its translation is CASKTDYSNQPQHF.

This clonotype was seen just once. This may come from a read error, since a much larger clone is one base off. The genes are TRBV12-3 or TRBV12-4 and TRBJ1-2; the D gene is possibly TRBD1 (5 bases). The CDR3 covers 13 residues. The CDR3 reads CASSEADNYGYAF. CDR3 nucleotide sequence: TGTGCCAGCAGTGAAGCGGACAACTATGGCTACGCCTTC.